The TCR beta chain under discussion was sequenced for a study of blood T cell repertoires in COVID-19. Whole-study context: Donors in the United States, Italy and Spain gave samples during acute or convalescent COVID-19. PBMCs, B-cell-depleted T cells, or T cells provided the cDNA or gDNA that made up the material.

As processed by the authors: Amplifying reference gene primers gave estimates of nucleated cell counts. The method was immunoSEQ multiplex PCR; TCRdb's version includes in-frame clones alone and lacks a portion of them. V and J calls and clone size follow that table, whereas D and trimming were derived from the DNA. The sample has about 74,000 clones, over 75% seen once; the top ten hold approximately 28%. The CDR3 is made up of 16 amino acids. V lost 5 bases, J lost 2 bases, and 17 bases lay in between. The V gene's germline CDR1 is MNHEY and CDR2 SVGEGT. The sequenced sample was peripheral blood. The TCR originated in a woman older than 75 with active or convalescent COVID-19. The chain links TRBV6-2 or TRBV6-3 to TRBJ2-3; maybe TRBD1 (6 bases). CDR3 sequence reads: CASSHQGGVITDTQYF. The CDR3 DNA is TGTGCCAGCAGTCACCAAGGGGGAGTGATCACAGATACGCAGTATTTT.